A single sample gave rise to the 14 T cell receptor beta chains below, sequenced in a study of cytomegalovirus exposure and HLA in healthy donors. The PCR used 60 Vbeta and 13 Jbeta primers. Here immunoSEQ multiplex PCR was the method, and the copy in TCRdb shows in-frame clones only, minus some. Altogether about 140,000 clones are present, roughly 80% being singletons, with the ten largest covering about 3.8%. Material for sequencing was PBMCs. The receptors stem from a man aged 40-49 years in good health and CMV-seropositive.

The gene calls are TRBV9 and TRBJ2-7; D is perhaps TRBD2 (6 bases). The length of the CDR3 is 16 residues. Between the trimmed V and J ends, which lost 0 bases and 0 bases, there was a span of 13 bases. The germline CDR1 and CDR2 sequences are SGDLS and YYNGEE. CDR3: CASSVEGGVDSYEQYF. The CDR3 DNA reads as TGTGCCAGCAGCGTAGAGGGCGGGGTCGACTCCTACGAGCAGTACTTC. Based on the CDR3 plus reference TRBV9 and TRBJ2-7, the full variable domain is DSGVTQTPKHLITATGQRVTLRCSPRSGDLSVYWYQQSLDQGLQFLIQYYNGEERAKGNILERFSAQQFPDLHSELNLSSLELGDSALYFCASSVEGGVDSYEQYFGPGTRLTVT.

This rearrangement joins TRBV5-1 to TRBJ1-4; 9 bases map to TRBD1. Per germline, CDR1 SGHRS and CDR2 YFSETQ. The junction had 10 bases not matched to a gene; V was cut back by 5 bases and J by 8 bases. The CDR3 length is 15 residues. CDR3 coding DNA: TGCGCCAGCAGAGCCCAGACAGGGGGAAGCGAAAAACTGTTTTTT. Its translation: CASRAQTGGSEKLFF.

The V and J genes are TRBV27 and TRBJ1-2; 9 positions agree with TRBD1. Germline values: CDR1 MNHEY, CDR2 SMNVEV (reference sequence). J gave up 5 bases and V 5 bases, and 6 bases lay outside the gene matches. The CDR3 covers 14 residues. CDR3 amino acids: CASSPGTGIYGYTF. For the CDR3, the DNA is TGTGCCAGCAGTCCCGGGACAGGGATTTATGGCTACACCTTC.

V is TRBV1 and J is TRBJ1-5; whether TRBD1, the table's D call, matches the DNA was not checked. TRBV1 is flagged as a pseudogene. This CDR3 spans 15 amino acids. The DNA for the CDR3 is TGCACCAGCAGCCAAGGGGGGCCGGGGTTTCAGCCCCAGCATTTT. Its protein is CTSSQGGPGFQPQHF.

This chain links TRBV29-1 with TRBJ2-2; TRBD1 agrees at 7 bases. CDR1 and CDR2 from the germline V gene are SQVTM and ANQGSEA. The CDR3 is 13 amino acids. In DNA form, the CDR3 reads TGCACCGGCGGGCAGGGGGACACCGGGGAGCTGTTTTTT. Translating gives CTGGQGDTGELFF.

Only one count was recorded for this clone. The V gene is TRBV9, the J gene TRBJ2-6, with 8 nucleotides matching TRBD2. The trim removed 3 bases at V and 3 bases at J, leaving 8 bases unmatched. Germline loops: CDR1 SGDLS, CDR2 YYNGEE. This CDR3 has 17 amino acids. CDR3 nucleotides: TGTGCCAGCAGCGGCCCGGGGGGGAGCGGTGGGGCCAACGTCCTGACTTTC. Amino acid sequence: CASSGPGGSGGANVLTF.

This chain joins TRBV30 and TRBJ2-5, with TRBD2 as a possible D gene (6 bases). Germline lookup yields CDR1 GTSNPN and CDR2 SVGIG (reference sequence). The CDR3 covers 14 residues. V lost 6 bases to trimming and J lost 8 bases, with 22 bases between them. The CDR3 DNA follows: TGTGCCTGTAAAACCGGGGGAGAGAAGAGAACCCAGTACTTC. The encoded protein is CACKTGGEKRTQYF.

The rearrangement joins TRBV10-3 to TRBJ1-3; 9 nucleotides line up with TRBD1. The CDR3 is 14 residues long. In germline, CDR1 is ENHRY, CDR2 SYGVKD. The junction had 6 bases not matched to a gene; V was cut back by 8 bases and J by 4 bases. The chain's CDR3 is CAILDRGTGNTIYF. Written as DNA, the CDR3 is TGTGCCATCCTGGACAGGGGTACAGGAAACACCATATATTTT.

The genes are TRBV5-1 and TRBJ2-7; D is possibly TRBD1 (6 bases). The CDR3 contains 16 residues. Germline CDR1 is SGHRS and CDR2 is YFSETQ. Trimming removed 6 bases from V and 5 bases from J, with 24 bases in between. The CDR3 reads CASTQVPGTNRHEQYF. DNA for the CDR3: TGCGCCAGCACGCAGGTCCCCGGGACAAATCGCCACGAGCAGTACTTC. Full variable domain (outside the CDR3, taken from reference TRBV5-1 and TRBJ2-7): KAGVTQTPRYLIKTRGQQVTLSCSPISGHRSVSWYQQTPGQGLQFLFEYFSETQRNKGNFPGRFSGRQFSNSRSEMNVSTLELGDSALYLCASTQVPGTNRHEQYFGPGTRLTVT.

This clone was seen once. This sequence joins TRBV5-1 and TRBJ2-1, with TRBD2 identical over 9 bases. V dropped 3 bases and J dropped 3; count of bases not matched to a gene: 19. The CDR3 runs 20 residues. Germline loops: CDR1 SGHRS, CDR2 YFSETQ. The CDR3 DNA reads as TGCGCCAGCAGCTCAACCTCTAGCGGGGCAGGATTAATTATCTACAATGAGCAGTTCTTC. This codes for CASSSTSSGAGLIIYNEQFF.

This chain connects TRBV7-9 to TRBJ1-1; D call uncertain. CDR1 SEHNR and CDR2 FQNEAQ come from the germline V gene (reference sequence). This CDR3 is 15 amino acids long. Trimming left V 1 base short and J 0 bases short, with 9 bases between. DNA for the CDR3: TGTGCCAGCAGCTTAGACGGAGGATTGAACACTGAAGCTTTCTTT. This encodes CASSLDGGLNTEAFF.

The chain joins TRBV2 to TRBJ2-6; the D is unclear. Trimming took 1 base from V and 4 from J, leaving 11 bases between them. CDR1 and CDR2 from the germline V gene are SNHLY and FYNNEI. The CDR3 length is 16 residues. The CDR3 nucleotides are TGTGCCAGCAGTGAAGGGCGGTTCAGAGGGGCCAACGTCCTGACTTTC. Translation gives CASSEGRFRGANVLTF. Together with reference TRBV2 and TRBJ2-6, the CDR3 gives the full variable domain: EPEVTQTPSHQVTQMGQEVILRCVPISNHLYFYWYRQILGQKVEFLVSFYNNEISEKSEIFDDQFSVERPDGSNFTLKIRSTKLEDSAMYFCASSEGRFRGANVLTFGAGSRLTVL.

This rearrangement joins TRBV5-1 to TRBJ1-2, with D possibly being TRBD1 (6 bases). Looked up from germline, CDR1 is SGHRS and CDR2 is YFSETQ. This CDR3 comprises 14 residues. The V end was cut by 1 base, the J end by 1 base, with 8 bases between. In nucleotides, the CDR3 is TGCGCCAGCAGCTTGACAGGGAGTAACTATGGCTACACCTTC. It specifies CASSLTGSNYGYTF. Complete variable domain (other parts from reference TRBV5-1 and TRBJ1-2): KAGVTQTPRYLIKTRGQQVTLSCSPISGHRSVSWYQQTPGQGLQFLFEYFSETQRNKGNFPGRFSGRQFSNSRSEMNVSTLELGDSALYLCASSLTGSNYGYTFGSGTRLTVV.

The rearrangement joins TRBV7-9 to TRBJ1-6; D gene unclear. CDR3 length: 12 residues. The V end lost 10 bases, the J end lost 7 bases, and 11 bases lay between the germline ends. Germline values: CDR1 SEHNR, CDR2 FQNEAQ (reference sequence). DNA for the CDR3: TGTGCCATCAGTTTTCGGAATTCACCCCTCCACTTT. This sequence encodes CAISFRNSPLHF.